These 16 T cell receptor beta chains were all obtained from the same sample, sequenced in a study of beta chain features in type 1 diabetes. Investigators reverse transcribed all isolated RNA, so they sequenced expressed TCRB transcripts. Measured with immunoSEQ multiplex PCR; TCRdb has only the in-frame clones, and not every one. The sample lists about 320,000 clones; about 15% were seen once. What was sequenced was central memory CD4+ T cells from blood. These receptors were collected from a man aged 25-45 years in good health.

This clone was seen a few times. The chain combines TRBV2 with TRBJ1-1; TRBD1 might be the D (6 bases). Per the germline V gene, CDR1 is SNHLY and CDR2 is FYNNEI. Trimming stripped 6 bases from V and 5 bases from J, with 19 bases between. The CDR3 loop spans 15 amino acids. In DNA form, the CDR3 reads TGTGCCAGCAGATCCACTTCGAGGACAGCGACTGAAGCTTTCTTT. Translated: CASRSTSRTATEAFF.

The chain uses TRBV10-2 and TRBJ1-5; a possible D gene is TRBD1 (5 bases). V lost 0 bases and J 9 bases, leaving 9 bases between the germline ends. Germline loops: CDR1 WSHSY, CDR2 SAAADI. The length of the CDR3 is 13 residues. CDR3 sequence: CASSESPRGPQHF. The CDR3 region has the DNA TGCGCCAGCAGTGAGTCGCCAAGGGGGCCCCAGCATTTT.

This chain connects TRBV28 to TRBJ2-1; 14 positions match TRBD2. CDR3 length equals 16 residues. Unmatched junction bases numbered 8, after V lost 7 bases and J lost 6 bases. The germline V gene has CDR1 MDHEN and CDR2 SYDVKM. The CDR3 DNA reads as TGTGCCAGCAAGGCGGGCGGACTAGCGGGAGGCAATGAGCAGTTCTTC. This sequence encodes CASKAGGLAGGNEQFF.

This clone was detected a few times. The CDR3 DNA follows: TGTGCCTGGAGAGGCGGGCGGTGGTTCTTC. Amino acid sequence: CAWRGGRWFF. The chain links TRBV30 to TRBJ2-1, with D maybe TRBD2 (5 bases). The CDR3 has 10 residues. The germline V and J ends were trimmed by 3 bases and 15 bases, with 12 bases remaining between them. The germline gives CDR1 GTSNPN, CDR2 SVGIG (reference sequence). Variable domain in full (rest from reference TRBV30 and TRBJ2-1): SQTIHQWPATLVQPVGSPLSLECTVEGTSNPNLYWYRQAAGRGLQLLFYSVGIGQISSEVPQNLSASRPQDRQFILSSKKLLLSDSGFYLCAWRGGRWFFGPGTRLTVL.

This clone was detected a few times. V usage is TRBV7-2 and J usage is TRBJ1-2, with TRBD1 matching over 10 bases. The germline CDR1 and CDR2 sequences are SGHTA and FQGNSA. The CDR3 has 15 residues. Unmatched junction bases numbered 9, after V lost 5 bases and J lost 6 bases. The CDR3 spells CASSTRQGALDGYTF. CDR3 DNA: TGTGCCAGCAGCACGCGACAGGGGGCGTTGGATGGCTACACCTTC.

This clone was found a few times. The chain recombines TRBV9 with TRBJ1-2, with TRBD1 matching over 11 bases. This CDR3 is 16 amino acids long. Germline CDR1 reads SGDLS; CDR2 reads YYNGEE. J gave up 4 bases and V 4 bases, and 9 bases lay outside the gene matches. Here the CDR3 DNA reads TGTGCCAGCAGCACAGGACAGGGGGCGATTGGCTATGGCTACACCTTC. As protein: CASSTGQGAIGYGYTF. The variable domain in full, with the rest retrieved from reference TRBV9 and TRBJ1-2, is DSGVTQTPKHLITATGQRVTLRCSPRSGDLSVYWYQQSLDQGLQFLIQYYNGEERAKGNILERFSAQQFPDLHSELNLSSLELGDSALYFCASSTGQGAIGYGYTFGSGTRLTVV.

This sequence joins TRBV10-2 and TRBJ1-3; the D is unclear. V was clipped by 9 bases and J by 2 bases, with 17 bases between them. From germline, CDR1 is WSHSY and CDR2 SAAADI. The CDR3 runs 15 residues. CDR3 nucleotides: TGCGCCAGTTCAATGGTCCTCTCGGCTGGAAACACCATATATTTT. Translating gives CASSMVLSAGNTIYF.

The chain carries TRBV30 and TRBJ1-2; D is undetermined. The V end was cut by 6 bases, the J end by 12 bases, with 11 bases between. This CDR3 spans 9 amino acids. Germline assignment: CDR1 GTSNPN and CDR2 SVGIG (reference sequence). CDR3 coding DNA: TGTGCCTGTGGACCTTTCGACACCTTC. It codes for CACGPFDTF.

The chain links TRBV14 to TRBJ2-5, with TRBD2 matching 11 bases. The length of the CDR3 is 16 residues. The ends lost 4 bases at V and 4 bases at J; junction bases unmatched: 8. The germline CDR1 and CDR2 sequences are SGHDN and FVKESK. CDR3 nucleotide sequence: TGTGCCAGCAGCCGCCATAGCGGGGGGGCAGGAGAGACCCAGTACTTC. Translation gives CASSRHSGGAGETQYF.

The CDR3 coding sequence is TGTGCCAGCAGTTCCAACTCGGGGAGGACTGAAGCTTTCTTT. It specifies CASSSNSGRTEAFF. The rearrangement uses TRBV6-5 and TRBJ1-1; D gene uncertain. V was shortened by 4 bases and J by 5 bases, with 14 bases between the two germline ends. This CDR3 region has 14 residues. Germline V gene sequence: CDR1 MNHEY, CDR2 SVGAGI.

The gene calls are TRBV7-8 and TRBJ2-2; D call uncertain. V was shortened by 2 bases and J by 4 bases, with 11 bases between the two germline ends. The germline CDR1 and CDR2 sequences are SGHVS and FQNEAQ. CDR3 length: 15 residues. The CDR3 DNA sequence: TGTGCCAGCAGCTTAAAGCCAGACCGCACCGGGGAGCTGTTTTTT. Amino acids: CASSLKPDRTGELFF.

Points on this clone: Distinct nucleotide sequences in the sample also encode this CDR3. The J gene is TRBJ1-2, the V gene TRBV10-3; D is undetermined. Germline loops: CDR1 ENHRY, CDR2 SYGVKD. The CDR3 totals 12 residues. V lost 2 bases, J lost 6 bases, and 7 bases lay in between. The CDR3 here is CAISENRDGYTF. The CDR3 coding sequence is TGTGCCATCAGTGAGAATAGGGATGGCTACACCTTC.

The rearrangement uses TRBV5-4 and TRBJ2-5; D is ambiguous. Germline V gene sequence: CDR1 SGHNT, CDR2 YYREEE (reference sequence). The CDR3 sequence is 11 residues long. V shed 4 bases and J shed 1 base, with 2 bases lying between them. The CDR3 region is CASSVQETQYF. CDR3 nucleotides: TGTGCCAGCAGCGTCCAAGAGACCCAGTACTTC.

This clone has more than one count but fewer than ten. The chain recombines TRBV11-3 with TRBJ2-1; D is perhaps TRBD1 or TRBD2 (5 bases each). The ends were cut back, 5 bases at V and 0 bases at J, with 14 bases in the middle. Germline CDR1 is SGHNT and CDR2 is YENEEA. CDR3 length: 16 residues. In DNA, the CDR3 is TGTGCCAGCAGCCTTCAGGGCGGGTACTCCTACAATGAGCAGTTCTTC. Protein product: CASSLQGGYSYNEQFF.

This clone came up a few times. The genes are TRBV6-5 and TRBJ1-1, with 7 bases fitting TRBD1. The CDR3 length is 14 residues. Losses at the gene ends were 5 bases for V and 6 bases for J; bases not matched to a gene: 9. Germline V gene lookup returns CDR1 MNHEY and CDR2 SVGAGI. The CDR3 spells CASSPLSTGPEAFF. DNA for the CDR3: TGTGCCAGCAGTCCCCTATCGACAGGGCCTGAAGCTTTCTTT.

The rearrangement joins TRBV5-1 to TRBJ1-4; the D gene is possibly TRBD1 (6 bases). The CDR3 runs 15 residues. Germline CDR1 and CDR2: SGHRS and YFSETQ. V lost 4 bases and J lost 5, with 15 bases in between. CDR3 sequence reads: CASSGNTGRNEKLFF. For the CDR3, the DNA is TGCGCCAGCAGCGGCAATACAGGGAGGAATGAAAAACTGTTTTTT.